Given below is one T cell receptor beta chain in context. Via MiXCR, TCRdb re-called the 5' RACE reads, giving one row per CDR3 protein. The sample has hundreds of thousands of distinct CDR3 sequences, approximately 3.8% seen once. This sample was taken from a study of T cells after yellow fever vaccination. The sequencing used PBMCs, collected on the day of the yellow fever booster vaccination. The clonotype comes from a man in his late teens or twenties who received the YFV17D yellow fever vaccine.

The CDR3 nucleotides are TGCGCCAGCAGCTTGGGTGGGGCGTACAGCTCCTACAATGAGCAGTTCTTC. This sequence encodes CASSLGGAYSSYNEQFF. The chain couples TRBV5-1 to TRBJ2-1, with D possibly matching TRBD1 (5 bases). V was shortened by 0 bases and J by 0 bases, with 13 bases between the two germline ends. The CDR3 length is 17 residues. Germline V lookup: CDR1 SGHRS, CDR2 YFSETQ.